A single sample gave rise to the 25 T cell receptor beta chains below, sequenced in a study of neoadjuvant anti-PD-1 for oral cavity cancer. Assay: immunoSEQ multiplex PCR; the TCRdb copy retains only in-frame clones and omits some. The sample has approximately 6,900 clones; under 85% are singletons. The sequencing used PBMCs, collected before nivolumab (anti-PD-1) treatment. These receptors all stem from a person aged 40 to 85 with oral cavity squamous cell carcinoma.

CDR3 bases: TGTGCCAGCAGCGTAGGAGCCCCTGGAGTGGTCTATAGCAATCAGCCCCAGCATTTT. Translation gives CASSVGAPGVVYSNQPQHF. The gene calls are TRBV9 and TRBJ1-5, with no clear D. The CDR3 is made up of 19 amino acids. V lost 0 bases and J 0 bases, leaving 19 bases between the germline ends. Germline V gene sequence: CDR1 SGDLS, CDR2 YYNGEE. The complete variable domain, with remaining parts taken from reference TRBV9 and TRBJ1-5, reads DSGVTQTPKHLITATGQRVTLRCSPRSGDLSVYWYQQSLDQGLQFLIQYYNGEERAKGNILERFSAQQFPDLHSELNLSSLELGDSALYFCASSVGAPGVVYSNQPQHFGDGTRLSIL.

CDR3 nucleotides: TGTGCCAGCAGCCAACGGGCAGGGCGCCAAGAGACCCAGTACTTC. Translation: CASSQRAGRQETQYF. The rearrangement links TRBV7-9 to TRBJ2-5, with D possibly TRBD1 on 5 matching bases. Germline CDR1 and CDR2: SEHNR and FQNEAQ (reference sequence). Trimming cost V 5 bases and J 1 base, with 14 bases left between them. This CDR3 has 15 residues.

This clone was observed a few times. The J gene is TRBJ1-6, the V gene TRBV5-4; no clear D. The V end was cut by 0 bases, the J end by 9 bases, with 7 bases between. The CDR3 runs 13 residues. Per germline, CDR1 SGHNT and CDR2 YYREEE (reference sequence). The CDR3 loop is CASSLEVGSPLHF. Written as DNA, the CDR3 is TGTGCCAGCAGCTTGGAAGTTGGTTCACCCCTCCACTTT.

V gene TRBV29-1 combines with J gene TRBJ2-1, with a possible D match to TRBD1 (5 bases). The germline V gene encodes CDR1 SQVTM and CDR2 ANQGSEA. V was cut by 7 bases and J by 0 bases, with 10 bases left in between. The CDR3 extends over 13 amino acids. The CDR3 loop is CSGWTSSYNEQFF. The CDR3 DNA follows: TGCAGCGGATGGACAAGCTCCTACAATGAGCAGTTCTTC.

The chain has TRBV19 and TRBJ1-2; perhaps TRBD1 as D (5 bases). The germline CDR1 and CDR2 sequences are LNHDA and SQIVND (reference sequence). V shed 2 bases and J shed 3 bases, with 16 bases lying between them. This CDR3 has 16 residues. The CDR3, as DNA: TGTGCCAGTAGTATAATGCGACAGACCCTCGACTATGGCTACACCTTC. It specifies CASSIMRQTLDYGYTF.

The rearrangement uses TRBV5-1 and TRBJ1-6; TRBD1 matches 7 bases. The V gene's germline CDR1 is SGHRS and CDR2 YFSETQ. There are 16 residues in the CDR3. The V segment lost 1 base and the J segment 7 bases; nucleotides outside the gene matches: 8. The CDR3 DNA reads TGCGCCAGCAGCTTGACCCCGGGACAGTACAATTCACCCCTCCACTTT. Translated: CASSLTPGQYNSPLHF.

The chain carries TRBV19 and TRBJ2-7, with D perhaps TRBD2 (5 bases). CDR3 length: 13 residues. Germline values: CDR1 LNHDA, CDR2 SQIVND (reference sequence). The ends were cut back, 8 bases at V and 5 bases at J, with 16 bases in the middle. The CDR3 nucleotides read TGTGCCAGTGGTCAAGGCCTCGGGGACGAGCAGTACTTC. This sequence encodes CASGQGLGDEQYF. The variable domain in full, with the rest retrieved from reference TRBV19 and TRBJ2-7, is DGGITQSPKYLFRKEGQNVTLSCEQNLNHDAMYWYRQDPGQGLRLIYYSQIVNDFQKGDIAEGYSVSREKKESFPLTVTSAQKNPTAFYLCASGQGLGDEQYFGPGTRLTVT.

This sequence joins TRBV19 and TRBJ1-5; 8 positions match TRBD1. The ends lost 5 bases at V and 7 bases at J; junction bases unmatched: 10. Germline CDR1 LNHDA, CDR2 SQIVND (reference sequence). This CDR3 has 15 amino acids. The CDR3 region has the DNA TGTGCCAGTAGTCCCCGGACAGGGTTCGGGCAGCCCCAGCATTTT. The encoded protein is CASSPRTGFGQPQHF.

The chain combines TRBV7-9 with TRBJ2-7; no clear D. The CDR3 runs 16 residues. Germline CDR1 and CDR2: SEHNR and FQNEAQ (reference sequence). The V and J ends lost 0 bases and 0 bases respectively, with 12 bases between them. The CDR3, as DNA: TGTGCCAGCAGCTTAGCGCTGGGCAGTAGCTCCTACGAGCAGTACTTC. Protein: CASSLALGSSSYEQYF. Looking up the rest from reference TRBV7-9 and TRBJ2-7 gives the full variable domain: DTGVSQNPRHKITKRGQNVTFRCDPISEHNRLYWYRQTLGQGPEFLTYFQNEAQLEKSRLLSDRFSAERPKGSFSTLEIQRTEQGDSAMYLCASSLALGSSSYEQYFGPGTRLTVT.

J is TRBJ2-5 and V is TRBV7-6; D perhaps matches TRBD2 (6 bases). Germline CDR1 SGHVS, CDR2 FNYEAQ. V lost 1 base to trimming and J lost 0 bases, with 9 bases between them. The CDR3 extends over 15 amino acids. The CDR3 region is CASSLGGADQETQYF. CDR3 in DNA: TGTGCCAGCAGCTTAGGCGGGGCCGACCAAGAGACCCAGTACTTC. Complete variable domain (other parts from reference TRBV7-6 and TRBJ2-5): GAGVSQSPRYKVTKRGQDVALRCDPISGHVSLYWYRQALGQGPEFLTYFNYEAQQDKSGLPNDRFSAERPEGSISTLTIQRTEQRDSAMYRCASSLGGADQETQYFGPGTRLLVL.

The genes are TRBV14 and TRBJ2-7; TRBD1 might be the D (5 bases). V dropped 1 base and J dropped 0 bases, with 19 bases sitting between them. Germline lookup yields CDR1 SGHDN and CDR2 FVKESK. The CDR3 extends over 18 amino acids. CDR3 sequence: CASSQGWLGRHSSYEQYF. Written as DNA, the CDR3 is TGTGCCAGCAGCCAAGGCTGGTTGGGGCGGCACAGCTCCTACGAGCAGTACTTC.

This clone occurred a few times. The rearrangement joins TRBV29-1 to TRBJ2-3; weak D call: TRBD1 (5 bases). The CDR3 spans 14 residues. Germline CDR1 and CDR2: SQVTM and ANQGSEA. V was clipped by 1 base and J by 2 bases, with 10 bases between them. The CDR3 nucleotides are TGCAGCGTTGAAGGGCAGGGCTACACAGATACGCAGTATTTT. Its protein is CSVEGQGYTDTQYF.

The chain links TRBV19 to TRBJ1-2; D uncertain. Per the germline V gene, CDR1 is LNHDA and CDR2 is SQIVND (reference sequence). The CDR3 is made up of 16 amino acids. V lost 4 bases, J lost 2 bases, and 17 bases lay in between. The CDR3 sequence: CASSSESDPSNYGYTF. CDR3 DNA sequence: TGTGCCAGTAGTAGTGAGTCGGACCCCTCCAACTATGGCTACACCTTC.

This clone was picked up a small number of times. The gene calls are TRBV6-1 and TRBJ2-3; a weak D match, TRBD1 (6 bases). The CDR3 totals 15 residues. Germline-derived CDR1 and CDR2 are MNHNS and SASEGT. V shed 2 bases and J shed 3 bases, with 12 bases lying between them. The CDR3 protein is CASSEFGRGTDTQYF. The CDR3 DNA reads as TGTGCCAGCAGTGAATTTGGCAGGGGTACAGATACGCAGTATTTT.

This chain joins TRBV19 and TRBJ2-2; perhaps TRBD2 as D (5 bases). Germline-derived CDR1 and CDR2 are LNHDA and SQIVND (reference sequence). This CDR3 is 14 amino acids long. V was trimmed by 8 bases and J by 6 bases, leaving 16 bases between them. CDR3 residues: CASSGPSRAGELFF. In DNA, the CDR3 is TGTGCCAGTTCCGGTCCTAGCCGGGCCGGGGAGCTGTTTTTT.

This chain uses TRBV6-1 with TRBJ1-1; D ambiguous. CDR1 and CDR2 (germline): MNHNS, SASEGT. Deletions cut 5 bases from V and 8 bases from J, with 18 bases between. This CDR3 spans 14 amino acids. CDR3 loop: CASSHIIPDPEAFF. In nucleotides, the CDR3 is TGTGCCAGCAGTCACATCATCCCCGACCCCGAAGCTTTCTTT.

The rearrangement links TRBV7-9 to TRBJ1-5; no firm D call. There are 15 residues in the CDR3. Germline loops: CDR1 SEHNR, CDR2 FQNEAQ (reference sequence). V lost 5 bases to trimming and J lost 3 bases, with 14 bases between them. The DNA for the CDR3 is TGTGCCAGCAGCCCAGTGGAGGTCGTCAATCAGCCCCAGCATTTT. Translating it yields CASSPVEVVNQPQHF.

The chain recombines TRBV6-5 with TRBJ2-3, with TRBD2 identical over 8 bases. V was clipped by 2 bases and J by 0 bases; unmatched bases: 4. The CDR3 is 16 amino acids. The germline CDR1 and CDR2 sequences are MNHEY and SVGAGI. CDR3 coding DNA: TGTGCCAGCAGTTACCTCGGGGGGGGGAGCACAGATACGCAGTATTTT. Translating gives CASSYLGGGSTDTQYF.

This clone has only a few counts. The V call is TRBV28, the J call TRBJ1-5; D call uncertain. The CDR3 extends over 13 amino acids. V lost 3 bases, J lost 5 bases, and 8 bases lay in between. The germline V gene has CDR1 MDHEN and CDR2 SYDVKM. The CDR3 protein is CASSFSADQPQHF. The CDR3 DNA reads TGTGCCAGCAGTTTCAGTGCCGATCAGCCCCAGCATTTT. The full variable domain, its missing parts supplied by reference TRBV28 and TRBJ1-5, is DVKVTQSSRYLVKRTGEKVFLECVQDMDHENMFWYRQDPGLGLRLIYFSYDVKMKEKGDIPEGYSVSREKKERFSLILESASTNQTSMYLCASSFSADQPQHFGDGTRLSIL.

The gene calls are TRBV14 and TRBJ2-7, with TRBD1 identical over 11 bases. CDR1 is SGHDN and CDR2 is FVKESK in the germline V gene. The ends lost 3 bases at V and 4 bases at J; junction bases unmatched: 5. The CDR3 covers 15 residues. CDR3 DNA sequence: TGTGCCAGCAGCCACCGGACAGGGGGCGGTTACGAGCAGTACTTC. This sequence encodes CASSHRTGGGYEQYF.

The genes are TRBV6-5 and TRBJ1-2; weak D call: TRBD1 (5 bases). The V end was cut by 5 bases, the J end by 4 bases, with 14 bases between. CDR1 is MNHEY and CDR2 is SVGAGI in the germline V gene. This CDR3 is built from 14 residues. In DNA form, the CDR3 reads TGTGCCAGCAGTAACGGGGCTCAGATCTATGGCTACACCTTC. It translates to CASSNGAQIYGYTF.

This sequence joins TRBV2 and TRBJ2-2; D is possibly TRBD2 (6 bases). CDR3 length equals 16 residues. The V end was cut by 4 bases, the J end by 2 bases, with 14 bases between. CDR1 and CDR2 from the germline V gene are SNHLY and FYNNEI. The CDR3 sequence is CASSGRDSANTGELFF. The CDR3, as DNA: TGTGCCAGCAGTGGCCGGGACTCCGCCAACACCGGGGAGCTGTTTTTT.

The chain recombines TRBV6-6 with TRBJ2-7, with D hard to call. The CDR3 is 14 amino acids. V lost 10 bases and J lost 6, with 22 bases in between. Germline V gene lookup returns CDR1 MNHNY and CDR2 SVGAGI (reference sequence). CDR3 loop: CATSQTHGPVEQYF. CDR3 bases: TGTGCCACGAGTCAGACACACGGACCTGTCGAGCAGTACTTC.

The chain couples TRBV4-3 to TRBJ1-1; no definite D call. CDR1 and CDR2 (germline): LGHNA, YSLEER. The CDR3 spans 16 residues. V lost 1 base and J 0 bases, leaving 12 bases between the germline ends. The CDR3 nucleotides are TGCGCCAGCAGCCAAGGGTCAAGCTTAATGAACACTGAAGCTTTCTTT. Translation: CASSQGSSLMNTEAFF.

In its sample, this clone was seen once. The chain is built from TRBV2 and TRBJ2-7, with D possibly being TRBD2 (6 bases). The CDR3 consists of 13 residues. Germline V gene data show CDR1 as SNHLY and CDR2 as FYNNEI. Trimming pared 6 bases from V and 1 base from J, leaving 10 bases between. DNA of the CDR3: TGTGCCAGCAGGGGCCGGGAGTCCTACGAGCAGTACTTC. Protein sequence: CASRGRESYEQYF. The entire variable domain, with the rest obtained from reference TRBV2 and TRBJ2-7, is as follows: EPEVTQTPSHQVTQMGQEVILRCVPISNHLYFYWYRQILGQKVEFLVSFYNNEISEKSEIFDDQFSVERPDGSNFTLKIRSTKLEDSAMYFCASRGRESYEQYFGPGTRLTVT.